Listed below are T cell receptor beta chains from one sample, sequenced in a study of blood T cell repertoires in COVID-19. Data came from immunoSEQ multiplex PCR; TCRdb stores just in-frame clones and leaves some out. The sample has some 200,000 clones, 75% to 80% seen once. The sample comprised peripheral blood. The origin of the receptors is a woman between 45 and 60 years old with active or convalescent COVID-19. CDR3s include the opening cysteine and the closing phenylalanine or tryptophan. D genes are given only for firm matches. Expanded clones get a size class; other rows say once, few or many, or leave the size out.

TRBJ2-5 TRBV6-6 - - CASSYPTDQETQYF TGTGCCAGCAGTTACCCGACAGACCAAGAGACCCAGTACTTC
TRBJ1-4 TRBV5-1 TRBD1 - CASSILGTGGDEKLFF TGCGCCAGCAGCATTCTCGGGACAGGGGGGGATGAAAAACTGTTTTTT
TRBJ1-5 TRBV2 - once CASSMDLQEPQHF TGTGCCAGCAGCATGGACTTGCAGGAGCCCCAGCATTTT
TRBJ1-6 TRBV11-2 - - CASSPGARGSYNSPLHF TGTGCCAGCAGCCCAGGGGCCAGGGGCTCCTATAATTCACCCCTCCACTTT
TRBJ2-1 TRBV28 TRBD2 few CASTLRIYSTSGDYNEQFF TGTGCCAGCACCCTAAGAATCTATTCGACTAGCGGAGACTACAATGAGCAGTTCTTC
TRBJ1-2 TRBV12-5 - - CASGLPKRDSSYGYTF TGTGCTAGTGGTCTCCCTAAGCGGGACTCCTCCTATGGCTACACCTTC
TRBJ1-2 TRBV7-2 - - CASSRGAPTADYGYTF TGTGCCAGCAGCCGGGGGGCGCCAACGGCCGACTATGGCTACACCTTC
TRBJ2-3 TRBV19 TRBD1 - CASSIHRGDGTDTQYF TGTGCCAGTAGTATACACAGGGGAGACGGCACAGATACGCAGTATTTT
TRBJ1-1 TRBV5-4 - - CASHTDQNTEAFF TGTGCAAGCCACACAGATCAGAACACTGAAGCTTTCTTT
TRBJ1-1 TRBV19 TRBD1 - CASSSTDRGGPEAFF TGTGCCAGTAGTTCGACGGACAGGGGAGGGCCTGAAGCTTTCTTT
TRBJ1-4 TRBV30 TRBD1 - CAWSGGTGDEKLFF TGTGCCTGGAGTGGTGGGACAGGGGATGAAAAACTGTTTTTT
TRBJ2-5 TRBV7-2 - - CASSFSQTRGETQYF TGTGCCAGCAGCTTCTCTCAGACTAGGGGAGAGACCCAGTACTTC
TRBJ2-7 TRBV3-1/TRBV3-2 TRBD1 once CASSQAPGQGFKQYF TGTGCCAGCAGCCAAGCTCCGGGACAGGGGTTCAAGCAGTACTTC
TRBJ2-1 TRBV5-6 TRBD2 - CASSTPSGGLNNEQFF TGTGCCAGCAGCACCCCTAGCGGGGGGTTAAACAATGAGCAGTTCTTC
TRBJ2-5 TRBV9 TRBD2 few CASSPTSGGVQTQYF TGTGCCAGCAGCCCCACTAGCGGGGGTGTGCAGACCCAGTACTTC
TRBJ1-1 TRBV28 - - CASSSRSRTEAFF TGTGCCAGCAGTTCCCGGTCACGCACTGAAGCTTTCTTT
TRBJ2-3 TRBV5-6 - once CASSLGVGVTDTQYF TGTGCCAGCAGCTTGGGGGTCGGAGTCACAGATACGCAGTATTTT
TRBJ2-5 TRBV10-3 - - CAISESGQKETQYF TGTGCCATCAGTGAGTCGGGGCAGAAAGAGACCCAGTACTTC
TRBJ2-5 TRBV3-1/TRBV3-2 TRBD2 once CASSQLAGWETQYF TGTGCCAGCAGCCAATTAGCGGGGTGGGAGACCCAGTACTTC
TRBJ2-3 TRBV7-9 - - CASSLALGADTQYF TGTGCCAGCAGCTTAGCCCTGGGCGCAGATACGCAGTATTTT
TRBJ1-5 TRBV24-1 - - CATRGQYSNQPQHF TGTGCCACCAGAGGACAGTATAGCAATCAGCCCCAGCATTTT
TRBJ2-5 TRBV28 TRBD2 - CASSPALLADQETQYF TGTGCCAGCAGCCCGGCCCTCCTAGCGGACCAAGAGACCCAGTACTTC
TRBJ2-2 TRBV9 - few CASSVDYYNTGELFF TGTGCCAGCAGCGTAGATTACTACAACACCGGGGAGCTGTTTTTT
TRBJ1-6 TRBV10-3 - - CAISETADSPLHF TGTGCCATCAGTGAGACGGCGGATTCACCCCTCCACTTT
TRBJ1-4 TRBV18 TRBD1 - CASSAGTAGEKLFF TGTGCCAGCTCAGCAGGGACAGCAGGAGAAAAACTGTTTTTT
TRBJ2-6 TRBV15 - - CATRTGEAGANVLTF TGTGCCACCAGAACCGGAGAGGCTGGGGCCAACGTCCTGACTTTC
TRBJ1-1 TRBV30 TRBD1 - CAWSFSRTGRNTEAFF TGTGCCTGGAGTTTTTCCCGGACAGGGCGGAACACTGAAGCTTTCTTT
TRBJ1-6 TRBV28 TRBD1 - CASRWDSRSPLHF TGTGCCAGCAGATGGGACAGCCGTTCACCCCTCCACTTT
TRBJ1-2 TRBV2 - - CASSGGNYGYTF TGTGCCAGCAGTGGTGGCAACTATGGCTACACCTTC
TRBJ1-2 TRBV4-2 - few CASSQGHGEGGRFYGYTF TGTGCCAGCAGCCAAGGGCACGGGGAGGGGGGAAGGTTCTATGGCTACACCTTC
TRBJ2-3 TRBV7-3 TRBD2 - CASSFAGGLDTQYF TGTGCCAGCAGCTTTGCGGGAGGCCTTGATACGCAGTATTTT
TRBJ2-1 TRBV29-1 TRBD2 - CSVGDRTRTWDNEQFF TGCAGCGTTGGGGATCGGACTAGAACTTGGGACAATGAGCAGTTCTTC
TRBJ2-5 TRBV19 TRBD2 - CASSILGLEALQETQYF TGTGCCAGTAGTATTTTGGGACTAGAGGCCCTCCAAGAGACCCAGTACTTC
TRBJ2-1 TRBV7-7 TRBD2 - CASSLAGGRNEQFF TGTGCCAGCAGCTTAGCGGGAGGGCGGAATGAGCAGTTCTTC
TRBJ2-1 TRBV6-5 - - CASSYEAAYNEQFF TGTGCCAGCAGTTACGAAGCGGCCTACAATGAGCAGTTCTTC
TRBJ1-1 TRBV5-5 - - CASSFGLMNTEAFF TGTGCCAGCAGCTTTGGCCTTATGAACACTGAAGCTTTCTTT
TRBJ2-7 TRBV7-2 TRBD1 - CASSTTGTVGHYEQYF TGTGCCAGCAGCACAACCGGGACAGTGGGGCACTACGAGCAGTACTTC
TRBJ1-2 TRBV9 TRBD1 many CASSVGDRATHTF TGTGCCAGCAGCGTAGGAGACAGGGCAACCCACACCTTC
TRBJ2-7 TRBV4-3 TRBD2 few CASSQGLAALYEQYF TGCGCCAGCAGCCAAGGACTAGCGGCTTTATACGAGCAGTACTTC
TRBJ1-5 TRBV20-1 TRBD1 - CSASRDSDQPQHF TGCAGTGCTAGTAGGGACAGCGATCAGCCCCAGCATTTT
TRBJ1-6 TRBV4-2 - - CASSQDLAQGHNSPLHF TGTGCCAGCAGCCAAGATCTAGCACAGGGCCATAATTCACCCCTCCACTTT
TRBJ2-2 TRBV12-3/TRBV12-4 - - CASSFVHTGELFF TGTGCCAGCAGTTTCGTCCACACCGGGGAGCTGTTTTTT
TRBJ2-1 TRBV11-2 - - CASSKIGGGGEQFF TGTGCCAGCTCAAAAATAGGTGGAGGCGGTGAGCAGTTCTTC
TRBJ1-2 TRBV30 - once CAWSVGQGVNYGYTF TGTGCCTGGAGTGTAGGTCAGGGCGTTAACTATGGCTACACCTTC
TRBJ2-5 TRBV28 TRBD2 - CASRPGGEVETQYF TGTGCCAGCAGGCCGGGGGGGGAGGTTGAGACCCAGTACTTC
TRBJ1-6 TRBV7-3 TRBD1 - CASSLQGNGNSPLHF TGTGCCAGCAGCCTACAGGGGAATGGAAATTCACCCCTCCACTTT
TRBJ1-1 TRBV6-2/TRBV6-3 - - CASSSGGMNTEAFF TGTGCCAGCAGTTCTGGGGGCATGAACACTGAAGCTTTCTTT
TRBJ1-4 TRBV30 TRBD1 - CAWSGDRNEKLFF TGTGCCTGGAGTGGGGACAGAAATGAAAAACTGTTTTTT